Following are 26 T cell receptor beta chains from one sample sequenced in a study of glioma-infiltrating T cells. TCR alpha and beta CDR3 regions were amplified from RNA using iRepertoire nested multiplex PCR. MiXCR was run by TCRdb on the multiplex PCR reads, yielding one entry per CDR3 protein. The sample comprises a few hundred thousand distinct CDR3 sequences, roughly two fifths of which are singletons, and about 12% rests with the top ten. The specimen was glioma tissue, nonneoplastic brain tissue, or PBMCs (not recorded which). The receptors shown here come from a human donor with low-grade glioma or glioblastoma, undergoing nonglioma brain surgery, or in good health (not recorded which).

This clonotype is a singleton in its sample. The rearrangement uses TRBV20-1 and TRBJ2-1; D may be TRBD1 (6 bases). V lost 3 bases, J lost 6 bases, and 12 bases lay in between. Germline lookup yields CDR1 DFQATT and CDR2 SNEGSKA (reference sequence). The CDR3 consists of 13 residues. The DNA for the CDR3 is TGCAGTGCTAGGAGGCCACAGGGCAATGAGCAGTTCTTC. This translates into CSARRPQGNEQFF.

The chain carries TRBV19 and TRBJ1-1; D is undetermined. The CDR3 covers 13 residues. Trimming pared 6 bases from V and 11 bases from J, leaving 19 bases between. Germline V gives CDR1 LNHDA, CDR2 SQIVND (reference sequence). The CDR3 DNA reads TGTGCCAGTAGCCCGGAGTCGAGGGCGAAGGCTTTCTTT. Translated: CASSPESRAKAFF.

This clonotype was detected many times. The V gene is TRBV28, the J gene TRBJ2-4; D is unclear. Trimming cost V 10 bases and J 3 bases, with 7 bases left between them. Germline V gene data show CDR1 as MDHEN and CDR2 as SYDVKM. This CDR3 is built from 11 residues. The CDR3 DNA reads TGTGCCACTCAAGTCAAAAACATTCAGTACTTC. Protein product: CATQVKNIQYF.

This clonotype has more than one count but fewer than ten. CDR3 sequence (DNA): TGTGCCAGCAGCATAGCGGGAGGACCCTACAATGAGCAGTTCTTC. It translates to CASSIAGGPYNEQFF. The gene calls are TRBV7-3 and TRBJ2-1, with 10 bases that match TRBD2. CDR1 is SGHTA and CDR2 is FQGTGA in the germline V gene. J gave up 2 bases and V 5 bases, and 3 bases lay outside the gene matches. The CDR3 loop spans 15 amino acids. The variable domain in full, with the rest retrieved from reference TRBV7-3 and TRBJ2-1, is GAGVSQTPSNKVTEKGKYVELRCDPISGHTALYWYRQSLGQGPEFLIYFQGTGAADDSGLPNDRFFAVRPEGSVSTLKIQRTERGDSAVYLCASSIAGGPYNEQFFGPGTRLTVL.

With respect to this clonotype: A read error may account for a junction end that differs from germline. The chain combines TRBV28 with TRBJ2-7; 10 nucleotides align to TRBD1. The germline CDR1 and CDR2 sequences are MDHEN and SYDVKM. This CDR3 contains 14 residues. CDR3 residues: CASNLRTGGDEQYF. The CDR3 nucleotides are TGTGCCAGCAATTTAAGGACAGGGGGTGACGAGCAGTACTTC.

In this sample, this clonotype turned up many times. The chain uses TRBV15 and TRBJ2-3, with 10 positions matching TRBD2. J lost 7 bases, V lost 0 bases, and 7 bases had no gene match. Germline V gene data show CDR1 as LNHNV and CDR2 as YYDKDF (reference sequence). CDR3 size: 16 residues. The CDR3 DNA reads TGTGCCACCAGCAGAGATAATCTAGCGGGAGTTAATACGCAGTATTTT. Its protein product is CATSRDNLAGVNTQYF. Together with reference TRBV15 and TRBJ2-3, the CDR3 gives the full variable domain: DAMVIQNPRYQVTQFGKPVTLSCSQTLNHNVMYWYQQKSSQAPKLLFHYYDKDFNNEADTPDNFQSRRPNTSFCFLDIRSPGLGDTAMYLCATSRDNLAGVNTQYFGPGTRLTVL.

This clonotype was picked up many times. The CDR3 nucleotides read TGTGCCAGCAGTTTAACCGGGAGCCGCGAGCAGTACTTC. Amino acid sequence: CASSLTGSREQYF. V gene TRBV27 combines with J gene TRBJ2-7; possibly TRBD2 for D (6 bases). The V gene lost 2 bases and the J gene lost 6 bases, with 11 bases spanning the gap. This CDR3 comprises 13 residues. Germline CDR1 is MNHEY and CDR2 is SMNVEV (reference sequence).

This clonotype has at least ten counts. The V and J genes are TRBV27 and TRBJ1-2; D gene uncertain. The V end lost 3 bases, the J end lost 8 bases, and 10 bases lay between the germline ends. The CDR3 covers 12 residues. Germline V CDR1 and CDR2: MNHEY, SMNVEV (reference sequence). The CDR3 protein is CASSFQGSGYTF. DNA for the CDR3: TGTGCCAGCAGTTTCCAAGGGAGCGGCTACACCTTC.

The J gene is TRBJ1-2, the V gene TRBV28, with D unresolved. This CDR3 is built from 12 residues. With 6 bases removed from V and 4 bases from J, the gap between germline ends came to 9 bases. CDR1 MDHEN and CDR2 SYDVKM come from the germline V gene. CDR3 in amino acids: CASRPRGYGYTF. CDR3 nucleotide sequence: TGTGCCAGCAGACCCCGGGGCTATGGCTACACCTTC.

This clonotype was counted ten times or more. The rearrangement uses TRBV7-2 and TRBJ1-1, with D possibly being TRBD1 (6 bases). The CDR3 covers 14 residues. Germline CDR1 and CDR2: SGHTA and FQGNSA. Trimming took 5 bases from V and 1 from J, leaving 11 bases between them. The CDR3: CASSLDRWNTEAFF. In nucleotides, the CDR3 is TGTGCCAGCAGCCTCGACAGGTGGAACACTGAAGCTTTCTTT.

The chain uses TRBV10-3 and TRBJ2-7, with 14 nucleotides matching TRBD2. CDR3 size: 14 residues. J was trimmed by 7 bases and V by 10 bases; bases with no gene match: 9. Looked up from germline, CDR1 is ENHRY and CDR2 is SYGVKD. The CDR3 here is CATTGLAGVKEQYF. The CDR3 coding sequence is TGTGCCACCACGGGACTAGCGGGAGTAAAAGAGCAGTACTTC.

This clonotype was counted many times. The chain employs TRBV6-1 and TRBJ1-3; no clear D. Trimming took off 2 bases at V and 2 bases at J, with 7 bases between the two ends. This CDR3 is built from 14 residues. The germline V gene has CDR1 MNHNS and CDR2 SASEGT. The CDR3 loop reads CASSERKTGNTIYF. CDR3 DNA sequence: TGTGCCAGCAGTGAAAGGAAGACTGGAAACACCATATATTTT.

The chain employs TRBV18 and TRBJ1-1; the D gene is possibly TRBD1 (5 bases). The CDR3 is 14 amino acids. V lost 0 bases to trimming and J lost 3 bases, with 8 bases between them. Germline CDR1 KGHSH, CDR2 LQKENI. CDR3 nucleotides: TGTGCCAGCTCACCACCGGGAGGGGACACTGAAGCTTTCTTT. Encoded protein: CASSPPGGDTEAFF.

This clonotype was observed a few times. The CDR3 DNA reads as TGTGCCAGCAGCCCATGGACTAGCGGAGCAGATACGCAGTATTTT. Its translation is CASSPWTSGADTQYF. V usage is TRBV3-1 and J usage is TRBJ2-3; 10 positions match TRBD2. J was trimmed by 4 bases and V by 4 bases; bases with no gene match: 5. Germline V CDR1 and CDR2: LGHDT, YNNKEL (reference sequence). This CDR3 contains 15 residues.

The V gene is TRBV27, the J gene TRBJ1-2; D possibly corresponds to TRBD1 (6 bases). The CDR3 runs to 13 residues. V was cut by 3 bases and J by 4 bases, with 9 bases left in between. Germline V lookup: CDR1 MNHEY, CDR2 SMNVEV (reference sequence). The CDR3 protein is CASSLNRAYGYTF. DNA of the CDR3: TGTGCCAGCAGTTTGAACAGGGCCTATGGCTACACCTTC.

This clonotype was picked up a small number of times. The V and J genes are TRBV7-2 and TRBJ2-2; D unclear. This CDR3 contains 15 residues. Germline V gives CDR1 SGHTA, CDR2 FQGNSA. Trimming stripped 5 bases from V and 1 base from J, with 11 bases between. This CDR3 reads CASSPRILNTGELFF. DNA for the CDR3: TGTGCCAGCAGCCCTCGAATATTGAACACCGGGGAGCTGTTTTTT.

The CDR3 DNA reads TGTGCCAGCAGTTACTCCCTGATAGAAGGCACAGATACGCAGTATTTT. It specifies CASSYSLIEGTDTQYF. The chain couples TRBV6-5 to TRBJ2-3; D uncertain. Trimming shortened V by 0 bases and J by 1 base, and 11 bases separated the two germline ends. The germline CDR1 and CDR2 sequences are MNHEY and SVGAGI. CDR3 length equals 16 residues.

This clonotype was seen many times. The chain recombines TRBV27 with TRBJ2-1; 9 bases are a match to TRBD1. This CDR3 contains 15 residues. The V segment lost 10 bases and the J segment 0 bases; nucleotides outside the gene matches: 7. Germline CDR1 MNHEY, CDR2 SMNVEV (reference sequence). The CDR3 coding sequence is TGTGCCACGGGACAGGGTTTTGTCTCCTACAATGAGCAGTTCTTC. Translating gives CATGQGFVSYNEQFF.

The chain carries TRBV6-2 or TRBV6-3 and TRBJ2-2, with D maybe TRBD2 (6 bases). The CDR3 runs 16 residues. V was trimmed by 7 bases and J by 2 bases, leaving 17 bases between them. Germline-derived CDR1 and CDR2 are MNHEY and SVGEGT. The CDR3 is CASTPWWGVNTGELFF. The DNA for the CDR3 is TGTGCCAGCACCCCATGGTGGGGGGTCAACACCGGGGAGCTGTTTTTT.

This clonotype was detected a few times. V is TRBV20-1 and J is TRBJ2-7, with a tentative D call TRBD2 (5 bases). V lost 3 bases, J lost 4 bases, and 16 bases lay in between. The germline gives CDR1 DFQATT, CDR2 SNEGSKA (reference sequence). CDR3 size: 14 residues. The CDR3 loop reads CSARALGANYEQYF. The CDR3 nucleotides are TGCAGTGCTAGGGCTCTGGGAGCCAATTACGAGCAGTACTTC.

This clonotype was seen a few times. For the CDR3, the DNA is TGCGCCAGCAGCGCACCGGGGAGGACTAATGAAAAACTGTTTTTT. Translation: CASSAPGRTNEKLFF. V and J are TRBV4-1 and TRBJ1-4, with no clear D. The CDR3 consists of 15 residues. Trimming took off 5 bases at V and 2 bases at J, with 12 bases between the two ends. Germline V gives CDR1 MGHRA, CDR2 YSYEKL.

This chain joins TRBV4-3 and TRBJ2-7; 8 bases agree with TRBD2. The V gene's germline CDR1 is LGHNA and CDR2 YSLEER. The CDR3 consists of 16 residues. After removal of 2 bases from V and 1 base from J, the junction contained 7 bases not matched to a gene. CDR3 coding DNA: TGCGCCAGCAGCCAAAGCCGGGGGGGGTTTTCCTACGAGCAGTACTTC. It yields the protein CASSQSRGGFSYEQYF.

This clonotype was counted a few times. The chain uses TRBV20-1 and TRBJ2-4; D uncertain. The CDR3 loop spans 16 amino acids. Looked up from germline, CDR1 is DFQATT and CDR2 is SNEGSKA (reference sequence). V lost 0 bases and J 8 bases, leaving 20 bases between the germline ends. CDR3 DNA sequence: TGCAGTGCTAGAGATCTGGAAAGCCGGGCCCAGGACATTCAGTACTTC. Protein sequence: CSARDLESRAQDIQYF.

The genes are TRBV28 and TRBJ2-7; the match to TRBD2 covers 8 bases. Germline V CDR1 and CDR2: MDHEN, SYDVKM. J lost 4 bases, V lost 4 bases, and 9 bases had no gene match. CDR3 length: 15 amino acids. CDR3 DNA sequence: TGTGCCAGCAGTTCCTACGGGACTAGGATGTACGAGCAGTACTTC. It specifies CASSSYGTRMYEQYF.

Ten or more counts support this clonotype. The rearrangement joins TRBV27 to TRBJ2-7; TRBD2 agrees at 7 bases. The CDR3 runs to 15 residues. The V segment lost 3 bases and the J segment 2 bases; nucleotides outside the gene matches: 7. CDR1 is MNHEY and CDR2 is SMNVEV in the germline V gene (reference sequence). The CDR3 sequence: CASSLGGSLPYEQYF. In DNA, the CDR3 is TGTGCCAGCAGTTTGGGCGGGAGTCTCCCCTACGAGCAGTACTTC.

As regards this clonotype: A read error may produce the germline difference seen at one junction end. The chain links TRBV20-1 to TRBJ2-3; D is ambiguous. This CDR3 is 13 amino acids long. The germline V gene has CDR1 DFQATT and CDR2 SNEGSKA (reference sequence). CDR3: CRASRVDTDTQYF. In nucleotides, the CDR3 is TGCAGGGCTAGTCGGGTGGACACAGATACGCAGTATTTT.